This TCR beta chain was sequenced during a study of blood T cells in healthy people across ages. Study findings and constraints: In long-lived donors, naive CD4+ cell counts and diversity exceeded those of aged donors. Those diversity estimates obtained from one million T cells were thought to be underestimates. Possibly, changes in expanded clonotypes were confounded because donor CMV status was unknown.

About this clonotype itself: What it binds is not known.

Alongside a J-beta primer mix, a sample-barcoded 5' primer served in a second PCR lasting roughly 7 to 12 cycles. TCRdb fed the 5' RACE reads into MiXCR, producing one record per CDR3 protein. Of around 580,000 distinct CDR3 sequences listed, around half are singletons. Material: blood. The receptor's source is a man older than 75 in good health.

CDR3 DNA sequence: TGTGCCAGCAGCTTAATGGCTAGCGGGAGGCTCGTAAGGTATGAGCAGTTCTTC. Translation gives CASSLMASGRLVRYEQFF. The gene calls are TRBV7-3 and TRBJ2-1; TRBD2 matches at 11 bases. Trimming at V came to 1 base and at J to 8 bases, leaving 13 bases not matched to a gene. The CDR3 covers 18 residues. Germline values: CDR1 SGHTA, CDR2 FQGTGA. The full variable domain, completed using reference TRBV7-3 and TRBJ2-1, is GAGVSQTPSNKVTEKGKYVELRCDPISGHTALYWYRQSLGQGPEFLIYFQGTGAADDSGLPNDRFFAVRPEGSVSTLKIQRTERGDSAVYLCASSLMASGRLVRYEQFFGPGTRLTVL.